The rows below give T cell receptor beta chains drawn from one sample of a study of identical twins' blood T cells. TCRdb re-called the 5' RACE reads through MiXCR, storing one row per CDR3 protein. The sample gives 350,000 to 400,000 distinct CDR3 sequences, around 30% of which show up once; about 6% is in the top ten. Sequenced sample: PBMCs. The receptors were gathered from a woman between 18 and 50 years old in good health. Both conserved end residues are part of each CDR3. D genes are given only for firm matches. A row's size may be missing; if present it is once, few, many or a size class.

V	size	J	D	CDR3	DNA
TRBV27	.	TRBJ1-2	.	CASKLSGAGNYGYTF	TGTGCCAGCAAGCTCTCAGGGGCGGGTAACTATGGCTACACCTTC
TRBV20-1	.	TRBJ2-1	.	CSATKGDYEQFF	TGCAGTGCTACCAAGGGTGATTATGAGCAGTTCTTC
TRBV5-1	once	TRBJ1-6	TRBD1	CASSPEGQGMGSPLHF	TGCGCCAGCAGTCCTGAAGGACAGGGCATGGGCTCACCCCTCCACTTT
TRBV2	many	TRBJ1-5	.	CASSEAESNQPQHF	TGTGCCAGCAGTGAAGCGGAAAGCAATCAGCCCCAGCATTTT
TRBV2	few	TRBJ1-6	.	CASRRQSNSPLHF	TGTGCCAGCAGAAGACAGTCTAATTCACCCCTCCACTTT
TRBV20-1	.	TRBJ2-4	.	CSARGQSLAKNIQYF	TGCAGTGCTAGAGGGCAGTCATTAGCCAAAAACATTCAGTACTTC
TRBV5-1	few	TRBJ1-2	TRBD1	CASSNLGQNYGYTF	TGCGCCAGCAGCAACTTGGGACAGAACTATGGCTACACCTTC
TRBV20-1	.	TRBJ2-7	TRBD1	CSARGGQSHEQYF	TGCAGTGCTAGAGGGGGACAGTCCCACGAGCAGTACTTC
TRBV20-1	many	TRBJ1-2	TRBD1	CSAREGDRGSLPNYGYTF	TGCAGTGCTAGAGAAGGGGACAGGGGATCCTTACCGAACTATGGCTACACCTTC
TRBV20-1	.	TRBJ1-4	.	CSASKPEGKLFF	TGCAGTGCTAGTAAGCCAGAGGGAAAACTGTTTTTT
TRBV11-2	.	TRBJ1-4	.	CASSSKPTGWSEKLFF	TGTGCCAGCAGCTCTAAGCCGACAGGATGGAGTGAAAAACTGTTTTTT
TRBV9	few	TRBJ2-2	.	CASSVVPSALELFF	TGTGCCAGCAGCGTAGTACCCTCCGCTTTGGAGCTGTTTTTT
TRBV28	few	TRBJ2-7	.	CATTGSGLSYEQYF	TGTGCCACCACCGGGAGTGGATTGTCCTACGAGCAGTACTTC
TRBV4-3	.	TRBJ1-3	.	CASSQGASGNTIYF	TGCGCCAGCAGCCAAGGGGCCTCTGGAAACACCATATATTTT
TRBV29-1	few	TRBJ1-2	.	CSVAGAPGYGYTF	TGCAGCGTAGCCGGGGCCCCAGGTTATGGCTACACCTTC